This passage covers 12 T cell receptor beta chains from one sample sequenced in a study of control samples from healthy donors and cancer patients. Sequencing was performed with immunoSEQ multiplex PCR; in TCRdb, only in-frame clones are kept and a portion is missing. The data show 40,000 to 55,000 clones, roughly 92% seen once. Sequenced: PBMCs. All receptors come from a woman between 50 and 59 years old with head and neck cancer.

The genes are TRBV7-2 and TRBJ1-1; D not certain. Germline-derived CDR1 and CDR2 are SGHTA and FQGNSA. The CDR3 has 17 residues. Trimming pared 0 bases from V and 2 bases from J, leaving 16 bases between. The CDR3 spells CASSLAWQVQRNTEAFF. The CDR3 DNA reads TGTGCCAGCAGCTTAGCGTGGCAGGTCCAAAGAAACACTGAAGCTTTCTTT.

The chain uses TRBV5-5 and TRBJ1-1; D call uncertain. Germline V gives CDR1 SGHKS, CDR2 YYEKEE (reference sequence). The CDR3 is made up of 11 amino acids. V lost 0 bases, J lost 8 bases, and 5 bases lay in between. CDR3 in amino acids: CASSLASEAFF. CDR3 DNA sequence: TGTGCCAGCAGCTTGGCCTCGGAAGCTTTCTTT.

Comments on this clone: One junction end disagrees with the germline gene, perhaps due to a read error. V gene TRBV3-1 (or the pseudogene TRBV3-2) combines with J gene TRBJ1-2, with D unclear. The germline gives CDR1 LGHDT, CDR2 YNNKEL (reference sequence). The CDR3 has 14 residues. CDR3 in amino acids: CASSPPFLNDGYTF. The CDR3 DNA sequence: TGTGCCAGCAGCCCCCCCTTCCTTAACGATGGCTACACCTTC.

V usage is TRBV6-4 and J usage is TRBJ1-5; tentatively, D is TRBD1 (5 bases). The CDR3 consists of 13 residues. Trimming removed 2 bases at V and 10 bases at J, with 12 bases between. CDR1 MRHNA and CDR2 SNTAGT come from the germline V gene. CDR3 nucleotide sequence: TGTGCCAGCAGTGACGAATTAGGGACCCCCCAGCATTTT. Protein: CASSDELGTPQHF.

This clone appeared once. This sequence joins TRBV6-1 and TRBJ2-7, with a weak D call TRBD1 (6 bases). Trimming took off 3 bases at V and 4 bases at J, with 13 bases between the two ends. In germline, CDR1 is MNHNS, CDR2 SASEGT. This CDR3 contains 14 residues. CDR3 in DNA: TGTGCCAGCAGTGACATAGGCAGGGGTTACGAGCAGTACTTC. The encoded protein is CASSDIGRGYEQYF.

The chain carries TRBV6-6 and TRBJ2-1; possibly TRBD2 for D (5 bases). V lost 3 bases and J 0 bases, leaving 6 bases between the germline ends. The germline V gene encodes CDR1 MNHNY and CDR2 SVGAGI (reference sequence). The CDR3 consists of 14 residues. The CDR3 nucleotides read TGTGCCAGCAGTTATGGGAGCTCCTACAATGAGCAGTTCTTC. The encoded protein is CASSYGSSYNEQFF.

The rearrangement links TRBV11-2 to TRBJ2-7; D is perhaps TRBD2 (5 bases). Trimming stripped 5 bases from V and 0 bases from J, with 11 bases between. Germline V gene data show CDR1 as SGHAT and CDR2 as FQNNGV. The CDR3 runs 14 residues. CDR3 amino acids: CASSRTSSSYEQYF. The DNA of the CDR3 is TGTGCCAGCAGCCGGACTTCTAGCTCCTACGAGCAGTACTTC.

The V and J genes are TRBV2 and TRBJ2-3, with D perhaps matching TRBD2 (6 bases). With 11 bases removed from V and 1 base from J, the gap between germline ends came to 13 bases. This CDR3 comprises 13 residues. The germline V gene has CDR1 SNHLY and CDR2 FYNNEI. Here the CDR3 DNA reads TGTGCCCTTACCGGGACTCGCACAGATACGCAGTATTTT. Translated, it gives CALTGTRTDTQYF.

The chain is built from TRBV9 and TRBJ1-4, with unresolved D. The germline V gene encodes CDR1 SGDLS and CDR2 YYNGEE. The CDR3 is 16 residues long. V gave up 4 bases and J gave up 8 bases, with 21 bases separating them. The CDR3 spells CASSINVGGLGEKLFF. The DNA for the CDR3 is TGTGCCAGCAGCATAAACGTGGGTGGCTTGGGGGAAAAACTGTTTTTT.

The rearrangement joins TRBV5-6 to TRBJ1-2, with D possibly matching TRBD1 (5 bases). Germline V gene data show CDR1 as SGHDT and CDR2 as YYEEEE. Deletions cut 1 base from V and 2 bases from J, with 9 bases between. The CDR3 spans 14 residues. In DNA form, the CDR3 reads TGTGCCAGCAGCTTGTGGCAGGGAAACTATGGCTACACCTTC. Residues: CASSLWQGNYGYTF.

This clone was counted a single time. V and J are TRBV6-5 and TRBJ2-4; D not resolved. Trimming left V 8 bases short and J 8 bases short, with 16 bases between. There are 13 residues in the CDR3. Looked up from germline, CDR1 is MNHEY and CDR2 is SVGAGI. The CDR3 here is CASQERAMDIQYF. In DNA form, the CDR3 reads TGTGCCAGCCAAGAGAGAGCCATGGACATTCAGTACTTC.

The chain employs TRBV28 and TRBJ1-3; the D gene is possibly TRBD1 (6 bases). V was cut by 1 base and J by 3 bases, with 16 bases left in between. Germline CDR1 and CDR2: MDHEN and SYDVKM. The CDR3 extends over 17 amino acids. The CDR3 is CASSLSAGGRHGNTIYF. The CDR3 nucleotides read TGTGCCAGCAGTTTATCGGCGGGGGGCCGGCATGGAAACACCATATATTTT.